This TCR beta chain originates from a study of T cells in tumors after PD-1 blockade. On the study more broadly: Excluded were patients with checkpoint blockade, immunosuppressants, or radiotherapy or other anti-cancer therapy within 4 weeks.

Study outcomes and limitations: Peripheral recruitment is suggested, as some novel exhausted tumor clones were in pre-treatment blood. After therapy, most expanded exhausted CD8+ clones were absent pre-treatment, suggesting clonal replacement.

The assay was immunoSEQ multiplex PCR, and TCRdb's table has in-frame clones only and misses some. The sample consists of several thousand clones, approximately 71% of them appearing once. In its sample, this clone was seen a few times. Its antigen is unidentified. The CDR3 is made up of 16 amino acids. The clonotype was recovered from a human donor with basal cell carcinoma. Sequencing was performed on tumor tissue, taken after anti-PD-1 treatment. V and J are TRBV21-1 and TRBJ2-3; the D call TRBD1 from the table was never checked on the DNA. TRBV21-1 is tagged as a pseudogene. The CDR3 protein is CASSTTGPASTDTQYF. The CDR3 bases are TGTGCCAGCAGCACGACAGGGCCTGCTAGCACAGATACGCAGTATTTT.